One sample yielded the 8 T cell receptor beta chains listed below, sequenced in a study of T cells in localized non-small cell lung cancer. Data came from immunoSEQ multiplex PCR; TCRdb stores just in-frame clones and leaves some out. The sample contains roughly 2,300 clones, around a quarter of which appear only once. The source material was lung tumor tissue, sampled before any cancer treatment. The source of these receptors is a woman aged 35 to 69 with stage II lung adenocarcinoma.

This clone was found a few times. The V gene is TRBV4-1, the J gene TRBJ1-6; 9 nucleotides match TRBD1. Trimming cost V 3 bases and J 8 bases; bases outside gene matches: 8. The CDR3 consists of 16 residues. Germline values: CDR1 MGHRA, CDR2 YSYEKL. CDR3 sequence reads: CASSQTGQGRHSPLHF. CDR3 in DNA: TGCGCCAGCAGCCAGACGGGACAGGGTCGGCATTCACCCCTCCACTTT.

Within the sample, this clone is medium-sized. The chain is built from TRBV6-8 and TRBJ1-6; no firm D call. This CDR3 spans 15 amino acids. V was pared by 0 bases and J by 4 bases, with 7 bases between. Looked up from germline, CDR1 is MNHGY and CDR2 is SAAAGT. CDR3: CASSYSSAYNSPLHF. The CDR3 DNA reads as TGTGCCAGCAGTTACTCGTCAGCGTATAATTCACCCCTCCACTTT.

The genes are TRBV16 and TRBJ1-2, with 7 positions matching TRBD1. The CDR3 is 13 residues long. Per germline, CDR1 KGHSY and CDR2 FQNENV. Unmatched junction bases numbered 2, after V lost 3 bases and J lost 4 bases. The chain's CDR3 is CASSQTGSYGYTF. CDR3 in DNA: TGTGCCAGCAGCCAGACAGGGAGCTATGGCTACACCTTC. Complete variable domain (other parts from reference TRBV16 and TRBJ1-2): GEEVAQTPKHLVRGEGQKAKLYCAPIKGHSYVFWYQQVLKNEFKFLISFQNENVFDETGMPKERFSAKCLPNSPCSLEIQATKLEDSAVYFCASSQTGSYGYTFGSGTRLTVV.

The chain combines TRBV11-3 with TRBJ2-7; 12 positions agree with TRBD2. The germline CDR1 and CDR2 sequences are SGHNT and YENEEA. Trimming cost V 3 bases and J 2 bases; bases outside gene matches: 5. The CDR3 extends over 16 amino acids. For the CDR3, the DNA is TGTGCCAGCAGCTTTCGACTAGCGGGGGCCGCCTACGAGCAGTACTTC. Translating gives CASSFRLAGAAYEQYF. The variable domain in full, completed from reference TRBV11-3 and TRBJ2-7, reads EAGVVQSPRYKIIEKKQPVAFWCNPISGHNTLYWYLQNLGQGPELLIRYENEEAVDDSQLPKDRFSAERLKGVDSTLKIQPAELGDSAVYLCASSFRLAGAAYEQYFGPGTRLTVT.

This chain links TRBV6-8 with TRBJ2-5, with D possibly being TRBD1 (5 bases). The V gene lost 5 bases and the J gene lost 4 bases, with 14 bases spanning the gap. Per the germline V gene, CDR1 is MNHGY and CDR2 is SAAAGT. This CDR3 region has 14 residues. This chain's CDR3 is CASSGWGRVETQYF. The CDR3 coding sequence is TGTGCCAGCAGTGGATGGGGCAGGGTAGAGACCCAGTACTTC.

This rearrangement joins TRBV2 to TRBJ1-2; D is undetermined. V lost 6 bases and J 0 bases, leaving 11 bases between the germline ends. Looked up from germline, CDR1 is SNHLY and CDR2 is FYNNEI. The CDR3 has 14 amino acids. The CDR3 protein is CASSFPSSNYGYTF. The CDR3 DNA follows: TGTGCCAGCAGCTTTCCCAGCTCTAACTATGGCTACACCTTC.

There are a few counts of this clone. This chain joins TRBV11-3 and TRBJ2-7; TRBD1 matches 9 bases. The CDR3 is 15 amino acids. Germline CDR1 reads SGHNT; CDR2 reads YENEEA. Trimming took 6 bases from V and 5 from J; bases not matched to a gene: 11. CDR3 in amino acids: CASSKPGQGSNEQYF. CDR3 bases: TGTGCCAGCAGTAAACCGGGACAGGGATCCAACGAGCAGTACTTC.

Only a few counts were recorded for this clone. The chain uses TRBV6-8 and TRBJ1-2, with 8 bases fitting TRBD1. CDR1 and CDR2 (germline): MNHGY, SAAAGT. The CDR3 sequence is 17 residues long. The ends lost 2 bases at V and 3 bases at J; junction bases unmatched: 11. CDR3 bases: TGTGCCAGCAGTTACCCAGTCCCGGGACAGGAGGACTATGGCTACACCTTC. This translates into CASSYPVPGQEDYGYTF.